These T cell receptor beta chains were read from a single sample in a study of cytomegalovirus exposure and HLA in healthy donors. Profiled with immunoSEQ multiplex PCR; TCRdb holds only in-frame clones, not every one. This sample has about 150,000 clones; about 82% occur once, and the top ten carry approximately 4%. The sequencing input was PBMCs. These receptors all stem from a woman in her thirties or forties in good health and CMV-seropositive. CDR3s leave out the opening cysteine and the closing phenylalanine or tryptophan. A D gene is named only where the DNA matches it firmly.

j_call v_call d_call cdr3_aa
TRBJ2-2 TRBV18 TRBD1 ASSPEQGTGELF
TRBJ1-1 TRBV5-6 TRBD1 ASSLNRGMGNTEAF
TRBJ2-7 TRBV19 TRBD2 ASSIASSGSEEQY
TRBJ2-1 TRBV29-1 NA SVEGGFSGSTYNEQF
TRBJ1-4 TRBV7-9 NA ASSSDSTTNEKLF
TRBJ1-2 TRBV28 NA ASLTGGPYGYT
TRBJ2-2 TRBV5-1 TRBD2 ASSLFYASGGADTGELF
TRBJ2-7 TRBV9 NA ASSVEAGTGEQY
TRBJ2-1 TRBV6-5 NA ASSADRSSYNEQF
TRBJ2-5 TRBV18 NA ASSPRGRAGKETQY
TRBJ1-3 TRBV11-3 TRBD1 ASSRTGGNTIY
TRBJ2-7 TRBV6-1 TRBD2 ASSRLAGAYEQY
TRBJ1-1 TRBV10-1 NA ASSEQLNTEAF
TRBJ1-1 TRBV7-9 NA ASSKEATEAF
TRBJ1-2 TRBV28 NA ATLYYGYT